This T cell receptor beta chain was observed in a study of T cell clones after liver transplantation. About the research overall: Immunosuppression withdrawal was tried within 2 years after liver transplantation in this trial. Standard immunosuppression, with no induction, continued until 12-24 months after transplant. TCRbeta sequencing after a pre-transplant mixed lymphocyte reaction identified graft-donor-reactive clones, later tracked in post-transplant blood.

CDR3 length equals 16 residues. Germline CDR1 and CDR2: LGHNA and YSLEER. The germline V and J ends were trimmed by 0 bases and 3 bases, with 14 bases remaining between them. Measured with immunoSEQ multiplex PCR; TCRdb has only the in-frame clones, and not every one. The table lists roughly 40,000 clones, approximately 86% of them singletons, with around 2.5% in the top ten. This receptor was identified in a human patient who received a liver transplant. Some T cells may be provided by the graft donor. The sample in question was CD4+ T cells from blood, obtained 24 months after liver transplant. This chain uses TRBV4-3 with TRBJ1-2; D call uncertain. The CDR3 DNA sequence: TGCGCCAGCAGCCAAGAATTAAACCCAACCTACTATGGCTACACCTTC. This codes for CASSQELNPTYYGYTF.